A selection of T cell receptor beta chains follows, all from one sample in a study of blood T cell repertoires in COVID-19. Using immunoSEQ multiplex PCR, the repertoire was profiled, and TCRdb retains in-frame clones only, with some absent. The sample holds approximately 260,000 clones; around 92% are singletons and the top ten take approximately 2%. Sequencing was done on a sample of PBMCs or T cells enriched from blood (not recorded which). Every receptor here comes from a woman aged 60-70 years who had recovered from COVID-19. Each CDR3 is given without its conserved first and last residue. The order of the fields is D gene, V gene, J gene, CDR3 protein. D genes are given only for firm matches.

d_call: NA; v_call: TRBV10-2; j_call: TRBJ2-3; cdr3_aa: ASSRLAQSTDTQY
d_call: NA; v_call: TRBV4-1; j_call: TRBJ2-3; cdr3_aa: ASSQAAAVDTQY
d_call: NA; v_call: TRBV28; j_call: TRBJ2-7; cdr3_aa: ASSSGSLRAEQY
d_call: NA; v_call: TRBV19; j_call: TRBJ2-1; cdr3_aa: ATERAYNEQF
d_call: NA; v_call: TRBV3-1/TRBV3-2; j_call: TRBJ2-2; cdr3_aa: ASSQVGGAGGELF
d_call: NA; v_call: TRBV18; j_call: TRBJ2-3; cdr3_aa: ASSPDQTRDTQY
d_call: NA; v_call: TRBV5-1; j_call: TRBJ2-3; cdr3_aa: ASSSPSGGGGPHTQY
d_call: NA; v_call: TRBV5-6; j_call: TRBJ2-7; cdr3_aa: ASSWVGAYEQY
d_call: NA; v_call: TRBV5-8; j_call: TRBJ1-1; cdr3_aa: ASSGRVWRNTEAF
d_call: NA; v_call: TRBV28; j_call: TRBJ1-1; cdr3_aa: ASSSRRSEAF
d_call: NA; v_call: TRBV30; j_call: TRBJ1-5; cdr3_aa: AWSVVSVGNQPQH
d_call: NA; v_call: TRBV30; j_call: TRBJ1-4; cdr3_aa: AWTPFENLNEKLF
d_call: TRBD1; v_call: TRBV28; j_call: TRBJ1-4; cdr3_aa: ASSPRQGAKEKLF
d_call: NA; v_call: TRBV9; j_call: TRBJ1-4; cdr3_aa: ASSDRTQGPIEKLF
d_call: NA; v_call: TRBV11-3; j_call: TRBJ2-7; cdr3_aa: ASSSRPSSSYEQY
d_call: NA; v_call: TRBV5-5; j_call: TRBJ1-1; cdr3_aa: ASSLVQGQRGNTEAF
d_call: NA; v_call: TRBV28; j_call: TRBJ1-1; cdr3_aa: ASSLQQGWGTEAF
d_call: TRBD2; v_call: TRBV3-1/TRBV3-2; j_call: TRBJ2-2; cdr3_aa: ASSRTSGGTGELF
d_call: TRBD1; v_call: TRBV10-3; j_call: TRBJ2-7; cdr3_aa: AIRPQGAKRSYEQY
d_call: TRBD2; v_call: TRBV19; j_call: TRBJ2-5; cdr3_aa: ASSIKASGGPRQETQY
d_call: NA; v_call: TRBV2; j_call: TRBJ1-5; cdr3_aa: ASSGGRGDQPQH
d_call: NA; v_call: TRBV27; j_call: TRBJ2-5; cdr3_aa: ASSRTRSQETQY
d_call: NA; v_call: TRBV5-1; j_call: TRBJ2-7; cdr3_aa: ASSLGTGPAYEQY
d_call: TRBD2; v_call: TRBV2; j_call: TRBJ2-5; cdr3_aa: ASREDSGEYETQY
d_call: NA; v_call: TRBV6-1; j_call: TRBJ1-1; cdr3_aa: ASSERNPGTGAEAF
d_call: TRBD2; v_call: TRBV10-3; j_call: TRBJ2-3; cdr3_aa: AISDPTSGATDTQY
d_call: NA; v_call: TRBV24-1; j_call: TRBJ2-5; cdr3_aa: AAGSQETQY